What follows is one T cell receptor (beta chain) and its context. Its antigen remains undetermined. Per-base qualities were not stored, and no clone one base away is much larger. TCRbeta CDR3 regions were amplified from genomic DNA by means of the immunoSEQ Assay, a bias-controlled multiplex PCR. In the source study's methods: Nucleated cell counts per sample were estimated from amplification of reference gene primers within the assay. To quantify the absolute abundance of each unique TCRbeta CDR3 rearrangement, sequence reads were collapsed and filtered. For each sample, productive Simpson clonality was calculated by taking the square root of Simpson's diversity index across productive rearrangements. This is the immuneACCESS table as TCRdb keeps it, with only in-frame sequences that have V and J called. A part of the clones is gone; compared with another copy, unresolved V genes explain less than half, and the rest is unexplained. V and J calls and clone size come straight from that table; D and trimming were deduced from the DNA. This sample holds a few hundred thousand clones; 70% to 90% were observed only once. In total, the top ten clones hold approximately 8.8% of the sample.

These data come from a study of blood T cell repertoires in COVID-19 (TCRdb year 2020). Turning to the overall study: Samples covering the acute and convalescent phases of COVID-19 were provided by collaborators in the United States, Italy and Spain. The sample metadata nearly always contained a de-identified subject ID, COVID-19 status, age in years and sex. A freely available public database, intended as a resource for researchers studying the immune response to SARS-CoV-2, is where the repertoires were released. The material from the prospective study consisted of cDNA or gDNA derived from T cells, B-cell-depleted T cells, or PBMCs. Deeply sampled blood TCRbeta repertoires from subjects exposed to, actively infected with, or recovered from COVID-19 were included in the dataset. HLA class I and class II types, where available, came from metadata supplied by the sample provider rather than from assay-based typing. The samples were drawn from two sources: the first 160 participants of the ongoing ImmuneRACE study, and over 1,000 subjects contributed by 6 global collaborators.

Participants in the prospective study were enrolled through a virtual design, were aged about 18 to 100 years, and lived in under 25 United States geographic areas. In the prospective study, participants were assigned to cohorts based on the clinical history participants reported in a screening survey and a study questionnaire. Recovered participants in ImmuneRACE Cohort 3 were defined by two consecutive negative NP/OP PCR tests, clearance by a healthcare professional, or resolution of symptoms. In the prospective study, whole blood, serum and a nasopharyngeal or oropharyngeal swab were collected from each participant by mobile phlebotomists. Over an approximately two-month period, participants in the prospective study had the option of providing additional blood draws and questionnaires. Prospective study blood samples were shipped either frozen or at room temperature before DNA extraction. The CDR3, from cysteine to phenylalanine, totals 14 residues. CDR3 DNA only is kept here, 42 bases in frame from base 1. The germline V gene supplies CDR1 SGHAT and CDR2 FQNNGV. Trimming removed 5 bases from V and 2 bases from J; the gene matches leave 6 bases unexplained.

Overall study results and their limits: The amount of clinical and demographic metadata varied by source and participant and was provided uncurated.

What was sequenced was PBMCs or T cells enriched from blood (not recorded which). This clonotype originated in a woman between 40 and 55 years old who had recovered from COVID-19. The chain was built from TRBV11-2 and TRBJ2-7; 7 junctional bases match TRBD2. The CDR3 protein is CASSRGGTAYEQYF. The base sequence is TGTGCCAGCAGCCGGGGAGGGACGGCCTACGAGCAGTACTTC.